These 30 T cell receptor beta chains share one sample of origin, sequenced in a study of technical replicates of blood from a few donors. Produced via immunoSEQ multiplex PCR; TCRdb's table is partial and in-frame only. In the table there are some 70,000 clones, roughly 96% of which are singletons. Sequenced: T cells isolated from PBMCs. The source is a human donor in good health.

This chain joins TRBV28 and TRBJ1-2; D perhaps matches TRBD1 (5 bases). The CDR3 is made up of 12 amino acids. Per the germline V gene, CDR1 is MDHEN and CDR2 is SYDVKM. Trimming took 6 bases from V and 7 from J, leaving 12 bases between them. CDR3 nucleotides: TGTGCCAGCAGCCAGGGAAAGAGTGGCTACACCTTC. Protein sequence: CASSQGKSGYTF.

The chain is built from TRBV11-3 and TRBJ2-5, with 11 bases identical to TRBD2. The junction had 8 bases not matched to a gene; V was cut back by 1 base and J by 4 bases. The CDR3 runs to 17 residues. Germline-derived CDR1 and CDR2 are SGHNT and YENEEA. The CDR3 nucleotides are TGTGCCAGCAGCTTAGGAGGTAGCGGGGGGGCCGTAGAGACCCAGTACTTC. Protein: CASSLGGSGGAVETQYF.

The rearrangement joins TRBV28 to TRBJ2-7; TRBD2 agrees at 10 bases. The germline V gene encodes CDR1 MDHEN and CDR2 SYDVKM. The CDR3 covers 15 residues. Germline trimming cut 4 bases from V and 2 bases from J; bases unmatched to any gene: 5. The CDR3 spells CASSSLAGVAYEQYF. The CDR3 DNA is TGTGCCAGCAGTTCGCTAGCGGGGGTTGCCTACGAGCAGTACTTC.

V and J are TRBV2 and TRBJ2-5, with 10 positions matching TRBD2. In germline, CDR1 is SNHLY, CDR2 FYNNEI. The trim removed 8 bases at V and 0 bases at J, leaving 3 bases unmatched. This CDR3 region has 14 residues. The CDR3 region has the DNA TGTGCCAGCTCTAGCGGGAGATACCAAGAGACCCAGTACTTC. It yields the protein CASSSGRYQETQYF. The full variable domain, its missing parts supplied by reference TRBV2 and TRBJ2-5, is EPEVTQTPSHQVTQMGQEVILRCVPISNHLYFYWYRQILGQKVEFLVSFYNNEISEKSEIFDDQFSVERPDGSNFTLKIRSTKLEDSAMYFCASSSGRYQETQYFGPGTRLLVL.

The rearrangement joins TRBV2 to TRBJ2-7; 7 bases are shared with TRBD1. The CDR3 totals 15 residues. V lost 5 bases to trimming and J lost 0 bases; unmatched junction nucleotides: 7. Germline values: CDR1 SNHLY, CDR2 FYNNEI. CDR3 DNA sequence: TGTGCCAGCAGTTCCGGGACAGCGAGCTCCTACGAGCAGTACTTC. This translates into CASSSGTASSYEQYF.

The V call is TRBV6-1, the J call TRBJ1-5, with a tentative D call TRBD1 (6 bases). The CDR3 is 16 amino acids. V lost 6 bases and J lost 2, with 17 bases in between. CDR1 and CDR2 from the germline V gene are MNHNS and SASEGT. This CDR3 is CASREQGLGGNQPQHF. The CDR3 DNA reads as TGTGCCAGCAGGGAACAGGGCCTGGGTGGCAATCAGCCCCAGCATTTT.

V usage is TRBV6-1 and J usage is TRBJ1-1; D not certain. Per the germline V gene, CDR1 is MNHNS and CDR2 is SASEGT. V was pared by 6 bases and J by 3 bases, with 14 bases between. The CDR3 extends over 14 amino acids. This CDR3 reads CASRVGEWDTEAFF. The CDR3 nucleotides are TGTGCCAGCAGGGTAGGAGAGTGGGACACTGAAGCTTTCTTT.

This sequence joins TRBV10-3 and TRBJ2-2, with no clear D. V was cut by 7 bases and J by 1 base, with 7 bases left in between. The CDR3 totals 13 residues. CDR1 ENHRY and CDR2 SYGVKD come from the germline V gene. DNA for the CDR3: TGTGCCATCAACGACATGAACACCGGGGAGCTGTTTTTT. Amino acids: CAINDMNTGELFF.

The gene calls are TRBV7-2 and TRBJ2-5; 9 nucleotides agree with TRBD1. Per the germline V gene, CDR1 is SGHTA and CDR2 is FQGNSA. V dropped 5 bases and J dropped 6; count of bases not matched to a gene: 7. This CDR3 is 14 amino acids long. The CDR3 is CASSKTGGGKTQYF. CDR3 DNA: TGTGCCAGCAGCAAGACAGGGGGTGGGAAGACCCAGTACTTC.

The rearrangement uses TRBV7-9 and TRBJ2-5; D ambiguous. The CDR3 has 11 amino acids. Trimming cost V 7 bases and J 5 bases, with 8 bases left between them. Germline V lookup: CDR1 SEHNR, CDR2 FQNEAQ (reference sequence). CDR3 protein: CASTSGETQYF. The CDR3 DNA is TGTGCCAGCACTTCCGGGGAGACCCAGTACTTC.

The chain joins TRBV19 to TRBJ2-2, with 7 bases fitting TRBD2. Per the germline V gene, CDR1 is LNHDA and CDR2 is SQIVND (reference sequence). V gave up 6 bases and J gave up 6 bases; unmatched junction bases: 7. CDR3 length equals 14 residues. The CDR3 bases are TGTGCCAGTAGCGCGGGGGTTCGATCCGGGGAGCTGTTTTTT. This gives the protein CASSAGVRSGELFF. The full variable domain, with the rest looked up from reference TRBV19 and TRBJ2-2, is DGGITQSPKYLFRKEGQNVTLSCEQNLNHDAMYWYRQDPGQGLRLIYYSQIVNDFQKGDIAEGYSVSREKKESFPLTVTSAQKNPTAFYLCASSAGVRSGELFFGEGSRLTVL.

The CDR3 DNA reads as TGTGCCAGCAGTTTCACGGGTAATGAGCAGTTCTTC. Translated, it gives CASSFTGNEQFF. The chain has TRBV6-5 and TRBJ2-1; D remains unclear. Germline CDR1 reads MNHEY; CDR2 reads SVGAGI. With 4 bases removed from V and 7 bases from J, the gap between germline ends came to 8 bases. This CDR3 region has 12 residues.

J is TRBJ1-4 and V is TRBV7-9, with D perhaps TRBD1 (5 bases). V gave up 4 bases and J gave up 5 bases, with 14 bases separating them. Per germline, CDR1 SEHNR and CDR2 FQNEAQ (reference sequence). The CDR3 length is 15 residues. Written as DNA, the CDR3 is TGTGCCAGCAGCTCGGGTCGTTCAGGGAATGAAAAACTGTTTTTT. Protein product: CASSSGRSGNEKLFF. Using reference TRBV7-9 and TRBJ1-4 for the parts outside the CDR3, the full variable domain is DTGVSQNPRHKITKRGQNVTFRCDPISEHNRLYWYRQTLGQGPEFLTYFQNEAQLEKSRLLSDRFSAERPKGSFSTLEIQRTEQGDSAMYLCASSSGRSGNEKLFFGSGTQLSVL.

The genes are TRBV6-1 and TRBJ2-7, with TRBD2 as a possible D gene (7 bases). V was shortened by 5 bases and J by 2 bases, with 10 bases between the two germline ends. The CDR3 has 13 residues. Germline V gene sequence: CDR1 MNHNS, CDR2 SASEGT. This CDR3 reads CASSPGGPYEQYF. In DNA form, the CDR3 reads TGTGCCAGCAGTCCCGGGGGGCCCTACGAGCAGTACTTC.

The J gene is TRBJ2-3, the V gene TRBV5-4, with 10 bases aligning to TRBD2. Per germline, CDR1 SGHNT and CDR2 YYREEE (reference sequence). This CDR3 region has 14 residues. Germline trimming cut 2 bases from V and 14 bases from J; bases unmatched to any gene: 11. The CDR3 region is CASSLQGSGRALYF. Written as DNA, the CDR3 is TGTGCCAGCAGCTTACAAGGGAGCGGGAGGGCCTTGTATTTT.

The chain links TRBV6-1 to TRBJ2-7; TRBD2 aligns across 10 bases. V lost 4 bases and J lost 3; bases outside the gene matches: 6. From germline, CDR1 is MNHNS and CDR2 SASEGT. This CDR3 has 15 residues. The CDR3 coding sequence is TGTGCCAGCAGTGTAGCCGGGACTAGCGTCTACGAGCAGTACTTC. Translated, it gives CASSVAGTSVYEQYF.

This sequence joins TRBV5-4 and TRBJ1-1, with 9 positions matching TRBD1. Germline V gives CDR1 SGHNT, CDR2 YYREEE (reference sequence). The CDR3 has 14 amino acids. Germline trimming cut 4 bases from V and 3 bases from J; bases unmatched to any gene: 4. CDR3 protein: CASSQTGGDTEAFF. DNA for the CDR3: TGTGCCAGCAGCCAGACAGGGGGAGACACTGAAGCTTTCTTT.

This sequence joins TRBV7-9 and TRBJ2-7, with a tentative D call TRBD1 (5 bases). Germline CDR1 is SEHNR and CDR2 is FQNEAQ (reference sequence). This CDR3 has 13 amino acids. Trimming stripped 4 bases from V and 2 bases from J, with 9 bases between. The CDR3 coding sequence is TGTGCCAGCAGCTCCAGGGTTCCCTACGAGCAGTACTTC. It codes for CASSSRVPYEQYF.

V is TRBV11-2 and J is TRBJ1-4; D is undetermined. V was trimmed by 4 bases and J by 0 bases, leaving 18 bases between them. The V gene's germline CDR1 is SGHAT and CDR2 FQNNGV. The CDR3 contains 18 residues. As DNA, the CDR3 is TGTGCCAGCAGCTCGACGTGGGCAGAAACATCAACTAATGAAAAACTGTTTTTT. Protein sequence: CASSSTWAETSTNEKLFF.

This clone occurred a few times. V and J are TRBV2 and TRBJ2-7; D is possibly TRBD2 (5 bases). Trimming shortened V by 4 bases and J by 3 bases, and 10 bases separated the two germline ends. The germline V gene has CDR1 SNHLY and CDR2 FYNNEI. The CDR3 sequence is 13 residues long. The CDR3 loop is CASSAGNHYEQYF. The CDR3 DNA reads TGTGCCAGCAGTGCGGGAAACCACTACGAGCAGTACTTC.

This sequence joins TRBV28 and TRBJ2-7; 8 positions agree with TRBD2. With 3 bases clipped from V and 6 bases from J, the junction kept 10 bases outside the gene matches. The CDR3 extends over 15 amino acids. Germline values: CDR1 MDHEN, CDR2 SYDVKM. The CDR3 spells CASSLAGTSSREQYF. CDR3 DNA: TGTGCCAGCAGTTTGGCCGGGACTAGTAGTCGCGAGCAGTACTTC. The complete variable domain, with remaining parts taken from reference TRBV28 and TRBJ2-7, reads DVKVTQSSRYLVKRTGEKVFLECVQDMDHENMFWYRQDPGLGLRLIYFSYDVKMKEKGDIPEGYSVSREKKERFSLILESASTNQTSMYLCASSLAGTSSREQYFGPGTRLTVT.

The CDR3 is CASSPSTNYGYTF. The DNA of the CDR3 is TGTGCCAGCAGCCCTAGTACTAACTATGGCTACACCTTC. The genes are TRBV2 and TRBJ1-2; D gene uncertain. Trimming took off 6 bases at V and 0 bases at J, with 8 bases between the two ends. There are 13 residues in the CDR3. The germline gives CDR1 SNHLY, CDR2 FYNNEI.

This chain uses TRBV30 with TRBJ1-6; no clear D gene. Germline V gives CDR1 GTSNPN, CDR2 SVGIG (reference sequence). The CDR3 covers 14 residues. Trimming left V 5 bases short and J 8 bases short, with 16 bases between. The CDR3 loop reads CAWLRDPSDSPLHF. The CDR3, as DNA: TGTGCCTGGCTTAGAGACCCGAGCGATTCACCCCTCCACTTT.

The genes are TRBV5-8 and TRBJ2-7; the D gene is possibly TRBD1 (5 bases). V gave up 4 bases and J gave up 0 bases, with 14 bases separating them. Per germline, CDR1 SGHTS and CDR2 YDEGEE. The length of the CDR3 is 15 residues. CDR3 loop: CASSHRWGSSYEQYF. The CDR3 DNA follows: TGTGCCAGCAGCCACAGGTGGGGCAGCTCCTACGAGCAGTACTTC.

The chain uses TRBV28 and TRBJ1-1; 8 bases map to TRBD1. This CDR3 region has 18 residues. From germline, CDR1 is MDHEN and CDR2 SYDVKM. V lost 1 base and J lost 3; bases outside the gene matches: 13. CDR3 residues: CASSLFGAGGASDTEAFF. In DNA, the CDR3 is TGTGCCAGCAGTTTATTTGGGGCAGGGGGCGCCAGCGACACTGAAGCTTTCTTT.

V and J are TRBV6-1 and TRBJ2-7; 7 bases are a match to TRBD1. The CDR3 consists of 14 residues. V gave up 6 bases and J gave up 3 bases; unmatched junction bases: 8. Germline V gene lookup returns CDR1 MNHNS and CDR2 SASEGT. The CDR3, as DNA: TGTGCCAGCAGGTTACGGGACAGAAGCTACGAGCAGTACTTC. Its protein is CASRLRDRSYEQYF.

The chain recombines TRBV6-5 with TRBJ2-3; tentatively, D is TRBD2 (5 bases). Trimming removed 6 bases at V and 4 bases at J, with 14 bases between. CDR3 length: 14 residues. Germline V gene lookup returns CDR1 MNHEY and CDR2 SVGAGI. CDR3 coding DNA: TGTGCCAGCAGACCCAGACGGGGTTCAGATACGCAGTATTTT. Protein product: CASRPRRGSDTQYF.

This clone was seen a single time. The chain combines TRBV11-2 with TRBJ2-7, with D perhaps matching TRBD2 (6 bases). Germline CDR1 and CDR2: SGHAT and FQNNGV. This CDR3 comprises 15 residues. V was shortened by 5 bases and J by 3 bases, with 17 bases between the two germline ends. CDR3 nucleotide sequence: TGTGCCAGCAGCACCCTACCTTACGGGGGCTACGAGCAGTACTTC. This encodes CASSTLPYGGYEQYF. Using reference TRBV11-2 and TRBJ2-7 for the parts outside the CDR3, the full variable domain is EAGVAQSPRYKIIEKRQSVAFWCNPISGHATLYWYQQILGQGPKLLIQFQNNGVVDDSQLPKDRFSAERLKGVDSTLKIQPAKLEDSAVYLCASSTLPYGGYEQYFGPGTRLTVT.

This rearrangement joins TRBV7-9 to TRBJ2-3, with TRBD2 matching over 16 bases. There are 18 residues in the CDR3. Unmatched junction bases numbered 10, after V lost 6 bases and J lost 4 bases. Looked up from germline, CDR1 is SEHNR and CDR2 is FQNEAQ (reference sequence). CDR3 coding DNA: TGTGCCAGCAGTTCCAGGCCGGGACTAGCGGGAGGGGCAGATACGCAGTATTTT. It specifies CASSSRPGLAGGADTQYF. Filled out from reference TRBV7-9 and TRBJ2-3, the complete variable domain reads DTGVSQNPRHKITKRGQNVTFRCDPISEHNRLYWYRQTLGQGPEFLTYFQNEAQLEKSRLLSDRFSAERPKGSFSTLEIQRTEQGDSAMYLCASSSRPGLAGGADTQYFGPGTRLTVL.

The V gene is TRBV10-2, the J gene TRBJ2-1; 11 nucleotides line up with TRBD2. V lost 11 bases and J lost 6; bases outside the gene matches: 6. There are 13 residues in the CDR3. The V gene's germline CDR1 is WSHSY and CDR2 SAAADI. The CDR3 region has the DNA TGCGCCTCTCTAGCGGGGGGAGGCAATGAGCAGTTCTTC. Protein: CASLAGGGNEQFF.